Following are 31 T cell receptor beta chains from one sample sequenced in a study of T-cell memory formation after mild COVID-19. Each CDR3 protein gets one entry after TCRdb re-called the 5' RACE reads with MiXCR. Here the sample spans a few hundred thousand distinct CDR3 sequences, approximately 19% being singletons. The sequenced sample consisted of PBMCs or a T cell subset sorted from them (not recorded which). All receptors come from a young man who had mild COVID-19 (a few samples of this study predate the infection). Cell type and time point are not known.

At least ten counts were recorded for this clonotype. The CDR3 DNA reads TGCAGTGCTAGAGCCGGGTTTAGTCACTATGGCTACACCTTC. Translation: CSARAGFSHYGYTF. The chain links TRBV20-1 to TRBJ1-2; no reliable D call. Germline-derived CDR1 and CDR2 are DFQATT and SNEGSKA (reference sequence). This CDR3 is 14 amino acids long. V was cut by 1 base and J by 3 bases, with 12 bases left in between.

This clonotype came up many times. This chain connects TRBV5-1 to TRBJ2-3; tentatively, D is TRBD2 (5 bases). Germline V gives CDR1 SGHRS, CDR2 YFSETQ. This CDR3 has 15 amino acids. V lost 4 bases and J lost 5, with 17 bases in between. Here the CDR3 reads CASSPGGSAGDTQYF. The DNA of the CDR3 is TGCGCCAGCAGCCCCGGCGGGTCTGCAGGAGATACGCAGTATTTT. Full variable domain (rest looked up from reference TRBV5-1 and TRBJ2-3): KAGVTQTPRYLIKTRGQQVTLSCSPISGHRSVSWYQQTPGQGLQFLFEYFSETQRNKGNFPGRFSGRQFSNSRSEMNVSTLELGDSALYLCASSPGGSAGDTQYFGPGTRLTVL.

DNA of the CDR3: TGTGCCAGCAGCTACGACGGACGGGACAATCAGCCCCAGCATTTT. It codes for CASSYDGRDNQPQHF. This sequence joins TRBV9 and TRBJ1-5; D is uncertain. Germline loops: CDR1 SGDLS, CDR2 YYNGEE. V was trimmed by 4 bases and J by 3 bases, leaving 14 bases between them. The CDR3 consists of 15 residues.

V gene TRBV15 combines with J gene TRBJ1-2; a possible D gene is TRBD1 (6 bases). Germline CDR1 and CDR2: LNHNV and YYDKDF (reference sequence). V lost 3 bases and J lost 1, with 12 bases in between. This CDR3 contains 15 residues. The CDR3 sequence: CATSSETGFNYGYTF. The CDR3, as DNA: TGTGCCACCAGCAGCGAGACAGGTTTTAACTATGGCTACACCTTC. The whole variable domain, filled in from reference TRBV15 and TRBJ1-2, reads DAMVIQNPRYQVTQFGKPVTLSCSQTLNHNVMYWYQQKSSQAPKLLFHYYDKDFNNEADTPDNFQSRRPNTSFCFLDIRSPGLGDTAMYLCATSSETGFNYGYTFGSGTRLTVV.

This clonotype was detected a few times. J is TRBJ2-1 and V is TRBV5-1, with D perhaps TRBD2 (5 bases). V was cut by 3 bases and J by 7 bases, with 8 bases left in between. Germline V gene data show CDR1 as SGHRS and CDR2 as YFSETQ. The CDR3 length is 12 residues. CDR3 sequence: CASSWRWNEQFF. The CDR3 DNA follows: TGCGCCAGCAGCTGGAGGTGGAATGAGCAGTTCTTC.

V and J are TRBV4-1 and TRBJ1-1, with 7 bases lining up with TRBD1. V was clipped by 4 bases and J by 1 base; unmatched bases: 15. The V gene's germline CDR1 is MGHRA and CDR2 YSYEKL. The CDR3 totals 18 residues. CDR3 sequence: CASSRRDRGLPPNTEAFF. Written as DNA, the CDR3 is TGCGCCAGCAGCCGCCGGGACAGAGGGCTCCCACCGAACACTGAAGCTTTCTTT.

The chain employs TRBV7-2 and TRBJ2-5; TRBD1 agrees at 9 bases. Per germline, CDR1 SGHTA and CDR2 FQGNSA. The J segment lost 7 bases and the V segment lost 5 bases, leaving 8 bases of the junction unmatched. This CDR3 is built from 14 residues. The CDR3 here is CASSSRTGEGTQYF. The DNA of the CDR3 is TGTGCCAGCAGCAGCAGGACAGGGGAAGGGACCCAGTACTTC.

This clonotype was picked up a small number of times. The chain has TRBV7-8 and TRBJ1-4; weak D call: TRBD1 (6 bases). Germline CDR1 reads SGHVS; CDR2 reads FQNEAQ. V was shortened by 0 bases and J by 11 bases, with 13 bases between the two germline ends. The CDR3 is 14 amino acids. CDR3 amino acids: CASSLARGSDKLFF. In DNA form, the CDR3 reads TGTGCCAGCAGCTTAGCGAGGGGGTCAGACAAACTGTTTTTT.

In nucleotides, the CDR3 is TGCGCCAGCAGCCGTGGACAGCTGCGAGAGCAGTTCTTC. Protein sequence: CASSRGQLREQFF. The chain joins TRBV5-1 to TRBJ2-1; tentative D call: TRBD1 (6 bases). The CDR3 length is 13 residues. The ends were cut back, 4 bases at V and 10 bases at J, with 15 bases in the middle. Germline-derived CDR1 and CDR2 are SGHRS and YFSETQ.

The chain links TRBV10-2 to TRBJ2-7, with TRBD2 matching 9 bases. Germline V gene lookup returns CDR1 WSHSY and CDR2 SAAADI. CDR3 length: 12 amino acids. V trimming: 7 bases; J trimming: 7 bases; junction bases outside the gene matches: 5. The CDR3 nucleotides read TGCGCCAGCACAGCGGGGGGATGGGAGCAGTACTTC. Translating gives CASTAGGWEQYF.

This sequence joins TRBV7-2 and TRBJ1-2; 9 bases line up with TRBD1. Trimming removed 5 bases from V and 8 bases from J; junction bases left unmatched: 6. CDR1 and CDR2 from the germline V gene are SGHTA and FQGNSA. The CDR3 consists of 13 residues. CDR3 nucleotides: TGTGCCAGCAGCGAGGGACAGGGAGGCGGCTACACCTTC. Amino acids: CASSEGQGGGYTF.

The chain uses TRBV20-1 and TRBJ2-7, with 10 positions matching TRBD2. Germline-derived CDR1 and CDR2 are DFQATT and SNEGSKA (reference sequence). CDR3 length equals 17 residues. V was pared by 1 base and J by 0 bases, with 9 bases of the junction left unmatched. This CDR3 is CSARVERGGHFSYEQYV. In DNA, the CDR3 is TGCAGTGCTAGAGTTGAGCGGGGGGGCCATTTCTCCTACGAGCAGTACGTC.

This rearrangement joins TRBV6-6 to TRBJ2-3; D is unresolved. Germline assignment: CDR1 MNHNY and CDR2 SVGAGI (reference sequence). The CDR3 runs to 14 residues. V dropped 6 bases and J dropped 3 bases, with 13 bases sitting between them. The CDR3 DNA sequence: TGTGCCAGCAGACGTCGAGAGGTTACAGATACGCAGTATTTT. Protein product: CASRRREVTDTQYF.

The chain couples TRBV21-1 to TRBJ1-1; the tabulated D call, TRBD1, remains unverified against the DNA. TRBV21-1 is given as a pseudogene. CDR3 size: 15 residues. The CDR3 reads CASSGAGQGVTEAFF. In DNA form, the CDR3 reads TGTGCCAGCAGCGGTGCAGGACAGGGGGTCACTGAAGCTTTCTTT.

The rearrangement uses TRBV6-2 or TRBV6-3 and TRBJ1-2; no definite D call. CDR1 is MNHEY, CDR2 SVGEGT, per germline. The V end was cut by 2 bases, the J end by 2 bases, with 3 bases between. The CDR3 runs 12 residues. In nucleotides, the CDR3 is TGTGCCAGCAGTTACGGGAACTATGGCTACACCTTC. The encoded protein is CASSYGNYGYTF.

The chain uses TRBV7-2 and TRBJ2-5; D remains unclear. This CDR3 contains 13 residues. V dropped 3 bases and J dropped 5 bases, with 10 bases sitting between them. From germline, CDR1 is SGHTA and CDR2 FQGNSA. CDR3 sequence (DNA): TGTGCCAGCAGCTTTGAGTTATCCGAGACCCAGTACTTC. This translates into CASSFELSETQYF.

CDR3 DNA sequence: TGTGCCATCAGTGAATGGGAGATGGCGAACACTGAAGCTTTCTTT. It encodes CAISEWEMANTEAFF. J is TRBJ1-1 and V is TRBV10-3; no clear D. The V gene lost 3 bases and the J gene lost 1 base, with 12 bases spanning the gap. This CDR3 is built from 15 residues. CDR1 is ENHRY, CDR2 SYGVKD, per germline.

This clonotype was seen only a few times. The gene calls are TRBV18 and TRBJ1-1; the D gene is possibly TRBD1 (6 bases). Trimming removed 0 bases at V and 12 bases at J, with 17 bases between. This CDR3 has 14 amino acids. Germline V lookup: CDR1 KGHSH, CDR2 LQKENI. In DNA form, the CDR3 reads TGTGCCAGCTCACCACCGCACTGGCGGGACACCCCTTTCTTT. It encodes CASSPPHWRDTPFF.

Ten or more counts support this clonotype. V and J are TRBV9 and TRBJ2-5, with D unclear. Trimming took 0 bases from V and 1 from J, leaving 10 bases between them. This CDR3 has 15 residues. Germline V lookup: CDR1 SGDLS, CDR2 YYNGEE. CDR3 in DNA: TGTGCCAGCAGCGTAGGGCCTACCTCCCAAGAGACCCAGTACTTC. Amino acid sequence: CASSVGPTSQETQYF. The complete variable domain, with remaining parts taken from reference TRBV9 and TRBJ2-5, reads DSGVTQTPKHLITATGQRVTLRCSPRSGDLSVYWYQQSLDQGLQFLIQYYNGEERAKGNILERFSAQQFPDLHSELNLSSLELGDSALYFCASSVGPTSQETQYFGPGTRLLVL.

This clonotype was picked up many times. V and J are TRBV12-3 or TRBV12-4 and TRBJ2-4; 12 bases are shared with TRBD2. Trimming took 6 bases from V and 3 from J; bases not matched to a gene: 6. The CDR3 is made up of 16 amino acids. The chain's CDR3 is CASSITSGGYKNIQYF. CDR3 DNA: TGTGCCAGCAGCATAACTAGCGGGGGGTACAAAAACATTCAGTACTTC.

The CDR3 nucleotides read TGTGCCAGCAGCCCAGTAGCGGGGTCGGCCGGGGAGCTGTTTTTT. Translation gives CASSPVAGSAGELFF. This chain uses TRBV5-4 with TRBJ2-2, with 8 positions matching TRBD2. The CDR3 contains 15 residues. The V gene's germline CDR1 is SGHNT and CDR2 YYREEE (reference sequence). After removal of 4 bases from V and 6 bases from J, the junction contained 8 bases not matched to a gene.

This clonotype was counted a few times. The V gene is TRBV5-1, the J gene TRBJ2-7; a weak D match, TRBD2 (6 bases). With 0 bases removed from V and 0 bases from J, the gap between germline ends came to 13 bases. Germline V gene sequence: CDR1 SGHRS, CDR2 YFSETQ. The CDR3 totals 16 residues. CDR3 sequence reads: CASSLGLEGLSYEQYF. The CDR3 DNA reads TGCGCCAGCAGCTTGGGTTTGGAGGGCCTCTCCTACGAGCAGTACTTC.

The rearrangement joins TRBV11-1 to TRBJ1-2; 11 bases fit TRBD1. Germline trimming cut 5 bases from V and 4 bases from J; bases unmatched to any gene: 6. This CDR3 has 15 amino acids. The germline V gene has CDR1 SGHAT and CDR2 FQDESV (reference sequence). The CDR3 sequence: CASSRGQGASYGYTF. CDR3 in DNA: TGTGCCAGCAGCAGAGGACAGGGGGCATCCTATGGCTACACCTTC.

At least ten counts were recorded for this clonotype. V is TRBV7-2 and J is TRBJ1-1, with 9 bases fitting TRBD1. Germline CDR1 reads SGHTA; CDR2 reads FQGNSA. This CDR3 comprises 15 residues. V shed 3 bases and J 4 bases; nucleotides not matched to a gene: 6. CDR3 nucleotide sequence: TGTGCCAGCAGCTTTGGGGGACAGGGATTCACTGAAGCTTTCTTT. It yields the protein CASSFGGQGFTEAFF.

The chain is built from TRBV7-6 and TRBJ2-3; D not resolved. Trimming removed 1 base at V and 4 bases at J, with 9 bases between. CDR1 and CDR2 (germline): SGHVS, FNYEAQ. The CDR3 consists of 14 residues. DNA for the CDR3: TGTGCCAGCAGCTTAGTCGTCTTCCCAGATACGCAGTATTTT. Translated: CASSLVVFPDTQYF.

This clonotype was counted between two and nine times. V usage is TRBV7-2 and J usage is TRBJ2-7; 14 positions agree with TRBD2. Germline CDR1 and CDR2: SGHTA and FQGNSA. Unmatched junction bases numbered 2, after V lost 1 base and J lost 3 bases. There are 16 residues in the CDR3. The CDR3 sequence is CASSLGTSGGFYEQYV. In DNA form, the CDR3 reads TGTGCCAGCAGCTTAGGGACTAGCGGGGGGTTCTACGAGCAGTACGTC.

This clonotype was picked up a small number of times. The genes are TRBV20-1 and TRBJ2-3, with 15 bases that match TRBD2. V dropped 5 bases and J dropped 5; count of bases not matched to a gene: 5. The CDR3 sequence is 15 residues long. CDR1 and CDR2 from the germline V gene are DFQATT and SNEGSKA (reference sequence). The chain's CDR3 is CSAGTSGGLGDTQYF. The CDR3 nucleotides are TGCAGTGCTGGGACTAGCGGGGGGCTGGGAGATACGCAGTATTTT.

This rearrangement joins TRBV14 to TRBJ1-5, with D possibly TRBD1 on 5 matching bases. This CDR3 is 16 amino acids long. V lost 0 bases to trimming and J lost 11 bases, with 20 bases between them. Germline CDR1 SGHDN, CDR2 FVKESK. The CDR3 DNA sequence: TGTGCCAGCAGCCAAGAACCCAGGCACAGCCTGACAGCCCAGCATTTT. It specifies CASSQEPRHSLTAQHF.

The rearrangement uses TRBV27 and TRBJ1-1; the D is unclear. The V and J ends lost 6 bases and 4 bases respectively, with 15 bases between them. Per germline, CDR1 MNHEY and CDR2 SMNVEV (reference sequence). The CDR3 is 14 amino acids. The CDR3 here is CASSREGWGTEAFF. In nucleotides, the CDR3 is TGTGCCAGCAGCCGAGAAGGGTGGGGCACTGAAGCTTTCTTT.

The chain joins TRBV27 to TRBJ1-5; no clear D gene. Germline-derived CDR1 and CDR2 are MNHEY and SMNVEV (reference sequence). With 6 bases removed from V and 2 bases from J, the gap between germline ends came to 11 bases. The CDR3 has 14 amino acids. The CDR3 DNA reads TGTGCCAGCAGAGAGGAGGGTGGCAATCAGCCCCAGCATTTT. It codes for CASREEGGNQPQHF.

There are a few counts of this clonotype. CDR3 sequence (DNA): TGTGCCACCAGCAGAGATCCCCAGGGGAACTATGGCTACACCTTC. Protein product: CATSRDPQGNYGYTF. The rearrangement joins TRBV15 to TRBJ1-2, with a tentative D call TRBD1 (6 bases). V shed 0 bases and J shed 2 bases, with 10 bases lying between them. CDR3 length equals 15 residues. CDR1 LNHNV and CDR2 YYDKDF come from the germline V gene (reference sequence).